These 6 T cell receptor beta chains originate from one sample sequenced in a study of T cell repertoires in cytomegalovirus infection. Their target antigens are unknown. TCRdb processed the reads anew with MiXCR; each CDR3 protein has one entry. Among about 110,000 distinct CDR3 sequences, approximately 45% were seen once, and the ten largest hold around 74%. The material sequenced was CD8+ T cells from cultured PBMCs, taken from culture after CMV antigen stimulation. The receptors stem from a human donor in good health (CMV status not recorded). Some clones in this sample may be carry-over from other donors' samples.

The V call is TRBV28, the J call TRBJ1-3, with 9 bases that match TRBD1. V trimming: 6 bases; J trimming: 4 bases; junction bases outside the gene matches: 7. The V gene's germline CDR1 is MDHEN and CDR2 SYDVKM. CDR3 length equals 15 residues. Here the CDR3 reads CASSFRDRDGNTIYF. CDR3 bases: TGTGCCAGCAGCTTCCGGGACAGGGACGGAAACACCATATATTTT.

The V and J genes are TRBV2 and TRBJ1-4; D not resolved. V was pared by 0 bases and J by 8 bases, with 4 bases between. In germline, CDR1 is SNHLY, CDR2 FYNNEI. The CDR3 has 12 residues. CDR3 coding DNA: TGTGCCAGCAGTGAAGCAGAAGAAAAACTGTTTTTT. It specifies CASSEAEEKLFF.

CDR3 sequence reads: CASSLMNEQYF. CDR3 DNA: TGTGCCAGCAGTTTAATGAACGAGCAGTACTTC. This chain uses TRBV12-3 or TRBV12-4 with TRBJ2-7; D is ambiguous. Trimming removed 2 bases from V and 5 bases from J, with 4 bases in between. CDR3 length: 11 amino acids.

In this sample, this clonotype turned up a few times. V is TRBV6-5 and J is TRBJ2-6, with 7 bases matching TRBD1. The V gene's germline CDR1 is MNHEY and CDR2 SVGAGI. The J segment lost 0 bases and the V segment lost 1 base, leaving 6 bases of the junction unmatched. This CDR3 is built from 18 residues. CDR3 nucleotides: TGTGCCAGCAGTTACTTTGGACAGGCGCACTCTGGGGCCAACGTCCTGACTTTC. This sequence encodes CASSYFGQAHSGANVLTF.

This clonotype occurred a few times. The V call is TRBV7-9, the J call TRBJ2-7; TRBD1 matches at 12 bases. The CDR3 totals 15 residues. CDR1 and CDR2 (germline): SEHNR, FQNEAQ (reference sequence). J gave up 5 bases and V 4 bases, and 6 bases lay outside the gene matches. The CDR3 coding sequence is TGTGCCAGCAGCTCCCGGGACAGGGGGCGGCACGAGCAGTACTTC. Translated: CASSSRDRGRHEQYF.

DNA for the CDR3: TGTGCCAGCAGCCAAGGGAGGGACCAGGTTTTTGAGCAGTTCTTC. It encodes CASSQGRDQVFEQFF. V is TRBV5-6 and J is TRBJ2-1; 7 bases map to TRBD2. The CDR3 sequence is 15 residues long. Germline trimming cut 4 bases from V and 9 bases from J; bases unmatched to any gene: 13. Germline CDR1 is SGHDT and CDR2 is YYEEEE.